Listed below are T cell receptor beta chains from one sample, sequenced in a study of siplizumab effects on memory and regulatory T cells. Sequencing used immunoSEQ multiplex PCR; TCRdb keeps in-frame clones, though not all of them. This table holds 75,000 to 100,000 clones, just under 95% found once. The specimen sequenced was non-Treg CD4+ T cells sorted from blood. The receptors were sampled from a human donor in good health. CDR3s include the opening cysteine and the closing phenylalanine or tryptophan. The D gene is left open where the match is weak. Only some rows state a clone size, as once, few, many or a class for expanded clones.

V gene	J gene	D gene	clone size	CDR3 protein	CDR3 DNA
TRBV7-2	TRBJ1-5	-	-	CASSPGGGNQPQHF	TGTGCCAGCAGCCCCGGTGGGGGGAATCAGCCCCAGCATTTT
TRBV27	TRBJ1-1	-	-	CASSPRGQVNTEAFF	TGTGCCAGCAGCCCCAGGGGCCAGGTTAACACTGAAGCTTTCTTT
TRBV19	TRBJ1-2	-	once	CASSKGSTGANYGYTF	TGTGCCAGTAGTAAGGGTTCAACTGGGGCTAACTATGGCTACACCTTC
TRBV7-3	TRBJ2-3	TRBD2	-	CASSRSGTSSTDTQYF	TGTGCCAGCAGCCGATCCGGGACTAGCAGCACAGATACGCAGTATTTT
TRBV27	TRBJ2-1	-	once	CASSQPRQGSNNEQFF	TGTGCCAGCAGCCAGCCTCGGCAGGGGAGTAACAATGAGCAGTTCTTC
TRBV30	TRBJ2-5	-	once	CAWSDRETQYF	TGTGCCTGGAGTGACAGAGAGACCCAGTACTTC
TRBV5-1	TRBJ2-1	TRBD2	-	CASSLVGGRADEQFF	TGCGCCAGCAGCTTGGTAGGCGGGAGGGCGGATGAGCAGTTCTTC
TRBV4-1	TRBJ1-1	-	few	CASSPRVGNTEAFF	TGCGCCAGCAGCCCGAGGGTAGGGAACACTGAAGCTTTCTTT
TRBV28	TRBJ2-7	-	-	CASSGMTREQYF	TGTGCCAGCAGTGGAATGACTAGGGAGCAGTACTTC
TRBV5-4	TRBJ2-7	-	-	CASSRQKQGIGYEQYF	TGTGCCAGCAGCCGCCAGAAACAGGGCATTGGCTACGAGCAGTACTTC
TRBV5-1	TRBJ1-5	-	-	CASSLVGGNEPQHF	TGCGCCAGCAGCTTGGTAGGAGGGAATGAGCCCCAGCATTTT
TRBV7-2	TRBJ2-4	TRBD2	-	CASSLASGSGNIQYF	TGTGCCAGCAGCTTAGCTAGCGGGAGCGGGAACATTCAGTACTTC
TRBV27	TRBJ1-6	TRBD1	-	CASSSTTSGTGFNSLHF	TGTGCCAGCAGTTCTACCACCTCCGGGACAGGATTTAATTCCCTCCACTTT
TRBV14	TRBJ2-5	-	-	CASSQLLRETQYF	TGTGCCAGCAGCCAACTCCTCCGGGAGACCCAGTACTTC
TRBV2	TRBJ1-1	-	once	CASSSQQGRTEAFF	TGTGCCAGCAGTTCCCAACAGGGTCGAACTGAAGCTTTCTTT
TRBV15	TRBJ2-7	-	-	CATSRDRRVYEQYF	TGTGCCACCAGCAGAGATAGGCGGGTCTACGAGCAGTACTTC